A selection of T cell receptor beta chains follows, all from one sample in a study of glioma-infiltrating T cells. MiXCR was run by TCRdb on the multiplex PCR reads, yielding one entry per CDR3 protein. This sample has over 130,000 distinct CDR3 sequences, with 39% found just once. Source material: glioma tissue, nonneoplastic brain tissue, or PBMCs (not recorded which). These receptors were collected from a human donor with low-grade glioma or glioblastoma, undergoing nonglioma brain surgery, or in good health (not recorded which). CDR3s include the opening cysteine and the closing phenylalanine or tryptophan.

J gene | V gene | CDR3 protein
TRBJ1-1 | TRBV6-1 | CASSPGQGMYTEAFF
TRBJ1-2 | TRBV6-2/TRBV6-3 | CAGSYQQAANYGYTF
TRBJ2-7 | TRBV10-3 | CAISKTDTYEQYF
TRBJ1-1 | TRBV6-1 | CASSVTWGTEAFF
TRBJ2-7 | TRBV7-2 | CASSLMVAGAYEQYF
TRBJ2-3 | TRBV6-6 | CASRGSIDVDTQYF
TRBJ1-3 | TRBV28 | CASSGGGNTIYF
TRBJ1-2 | TRBV11-1 | CASSSEQGDYTF
TRBJ2-3 | TRBV6-1 | CASSQSSDTQYF
TRBJ2-1 | TRBV27 | CASSRPGTLANEQFF
TRBJ2-3 | TRBV7-2 | CASRGTGDLHTQYF
TRBJ2-4 | TRBV7-9 | CASRQEGPNIQYF
TRBJ1-1 | TRBV6-1 | CASSSDTSLNHAFF
TRBJ2-7 | TRBV6-1 | CASSEINRVNEQYF
TRBJ2-7 | TRBV10-3 | CAIRDNYEQYF
TRBJ1-1 | TRBV28 | CASTFLGGQPNTEAFF
TRBJ2-7 | TRBV27 | CASRAGTGAFIHEQYF
TRBJ2-2 | TRBV19 | CASTPGGAGELFF
TRBJ1-4 | TRBV6-1 | CASMDRPARGEKLFF
TRBJ2-1 | TRBV6-1 | CASSEALGRGARNEQFF
TRBJ1-1 | TRBV10-3 | CAISDSLENTEAFF
TRBJ2-3 | TRBV4-1 | CASSQSSGSLDTQYF
TRBJ1-1 | TRBV5-4 | CASSLDGGPNTEAFF
TRBJ2-7 | TRBV28 | CATQLGGSSYEQYF
TRBJ1-2 | TRBV10-3 | CAIRRGTGLSTF
TRBJ2-2 | TRBV2 | CASSVYGTSTGELFF
TRBJ2-3 | TRBV4-1 | CASSQGLAGALFTDTQYF
TRBJ2-5 | TRBV28 | CASFRYQESQYF